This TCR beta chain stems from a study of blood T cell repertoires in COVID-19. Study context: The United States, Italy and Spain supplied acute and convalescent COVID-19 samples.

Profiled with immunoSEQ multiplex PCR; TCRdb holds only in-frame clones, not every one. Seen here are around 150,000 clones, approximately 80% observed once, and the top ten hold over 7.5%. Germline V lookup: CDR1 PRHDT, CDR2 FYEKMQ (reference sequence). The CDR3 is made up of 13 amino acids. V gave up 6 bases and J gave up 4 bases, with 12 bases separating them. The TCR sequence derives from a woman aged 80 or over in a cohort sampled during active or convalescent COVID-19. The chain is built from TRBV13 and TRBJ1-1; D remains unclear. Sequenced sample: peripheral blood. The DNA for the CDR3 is TGTGCCAGCAGATCCTATACGGGCACTGAAGCTTTCTTT. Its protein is CASRSYTGTEAFF.